Below are 19 T cell receptor beta chains sequenced from a single sample in a study of cytomegalovirus exposure and HLA in healthy donors. The protocol was immunoSEQ multiplex PCR, while the TCRdb copy is restricted to in-frame clones and leaves out a portion. The data contain 200,000 to 300,000 clones, 80% to 95% of them seen just once; the ten biggest clones take up approximately 3.1%. Material: PBMCs. These TCRs come from a woman aged 25 to 45 in good health and CMV-seronegative.

The gene calls are TRBV11-2 and TRBJ2-7; 9 bases fit TRBD1. Germline values: CDR1 SGHAT, CDR2 FQNNGV. With 3 bases clipped from V and 4 bases from J, the junction kept 7 bases outside the gene matches. This CDR3 comprises 15 residues. The CDR3 DNA follows: TGTGCCAGCAGCTTCGGACAGGGGATTGGGTACGAGCAGTACTTC. Translation gives CASSFGQGIGYEQYF.

The rearrangement joins TRBV6-6 to TRBJ2-5, with D perhaps TRBD2 (6 bases). Trimming took 8 bases from V and 0 from J, leaving 7 bases between them. Germline V gene sequence: CDR1 MNHNY, CDR2 SVGAGI (reference sequence). This CDR3 is built from 12 residues. CDR3 sequence: CASGGYQETQYF. The CDR3 coding sequence is TGTGCCAGCGGGGGGTACCAAGAGACCCAGTACTTC.

The chain combines TRBV25-1 with TRBJ1-4; TRBD1 agrees at 8 bases. V dropped 4 bases and J dropped 8; count of bases not matched to a gene: 6. This CDR3 region has 14 residues. The germline V gene has CDR1 MGHDK and CDR2 SYGVNS. This CDR3 is CASSAGGAGEKLFF. CDR3 coding DNA: TGTGCCAGCAGTGCAGGGGGCGCGGGGGAAAAACTGTTTTTT.

The chain couples TRBV7-2 to TRBJ2-1; TRBD2 agrees at 10 bases. Germline CDR1 and CDR2: SGHTA and FQGNSA. The CDR3 consists of 18 residues. The V segment lost 5 bases and the J segment 7 bases; nucleotides outside the gene matches: 17. CDR3 nucleotides: TGTGCCAGCAGCACAGACCTTAGCGGGGGGAAATATACGAATGAGCAGTTCTTC. Protein product: CASSTDLSGGKYTNEQFF. Full variable domain (remainder filled in from reference TRBV7-2 and TRBJ2-1): GAGVSQSPSNKVTEKGKDVELRCDPISGHTALYWYRQSLGQGLEFLIYFQGNSAPDKSGLPSDRFSAERTGGSVSTLTIQRTQQEDSAVYLCASSTDLSGGKYTNEQFFGPGTRLTVL.

The genes are TRBV5-1 and TRBJ1-1, with 7 nucleotides matching TRBD1. With 0 bases clipped from V and 8 bases from J, the junction kept 1 base outside the gene matches. Per germline, CDR1 SGHRS and CDR2 YFSETQ. The CDR3 totals 12 residues. The CDR3 reads CASSLDRGEAFF. The CDR3 bases are TGCGCCAGCAGCTTGGACAGGGGAGAAGCTTTCTTT.

The chain combines TRBV29-1 with TRBJ2-3; 8 nucleotides align to TRBD2. This CDR3 contains 15 residues. The germline CDR1 and CDR2 sequences are SQVTM and ANQGSEA. With V trimmed by 8 bases and J by 4 bases, 14 bases remained unmatched. The DNA for the CDR3 is TGCAGCTTATCAAGCGGGAGTAGTATGGCAGATACGCAGTATTTT. Translation gives CSLSSGSSMADTQYF.

The chain has TRBV4-2 and TRBJ2-1, with 8 bases aligning to TRBD2. The V gene end was trimmed by 1 base and the J gene end by 5 bases; junction bases not matched to a gene: 7. The CDR3 spans 16 residues. Germline V lookup: CDR1 LGHNA, CDR2 YNFKEQ. The CDR3 region has the DNA TGTGCCAGCAGCCAAGGAGGGGCGGGAGGTAACAATGAGCAGTTCTTC. Its protein is CASSQGGAGGNNEQFF.

CDR3 bases: TGTGCCAGTAGTAGGCAGGGAGCTCCCTACGAGCAGTACTTC. This translates into CASSRQGAPYEQYF. The chain couples TRBV19 to TRBJ2-7, with D perhaps being TRBD1 or TRBD2 (5 bases each). The CDR3 covers 14 residues. The V end was cut by 4 bases, the J end by 2 bases, with 12 bases between. Germline CDR1 and CDR2: LNHDA and SQIVND (reference sequence).

The chain has TRBV7-9 and TRBJ2-7; 9 bases fit TRBD1. This CDR3 is 14 amino acids long. Germline V gives CDR1 SEHNR, CDR2 FQNEAQ (reference sequence). Trimming removed 3 bases from V and 6 bases from J; junction bases left unmatched: 6. CDR3 nucleotides: TGTGCCAGCAGCTTGACCGGGACAGGGATCGAGCAGTACTTC. The encoded protein is CASSLTGTGIEQYF.

The J gene is TRBJ2-7, the V gene TRBV2; D gene ambiguous. V was pared by 3 bases and J by 9 bases, with 9 bases between. This CDR3 has 11 amino acids. Per germline, CDR1 SNHLY and CDR2 FYNNEI. The CDR3 protein is CASSDGFGQYF. The CDR3 DNA reads TGTGCCAGCAGTGATGGGTTCGGGCAGTACTTC.

V is TRBV2 and J is TRBJ2-1, with a tentative D call TRBD1 (6 bases). The CDR3 has 15 residues. The V gene lost 2 bases and the J gene lost 8 bases, with 16 bases spanning the gap. Germline CDR1 is SNHLY and CDR2 is FYNNEI. The CDR3, as DNA: TGTGCCAGCAGTGAATTTGGGACAAGGGCCCATGAGCAGTTCTTC. This translates into CASSEFGTRAHEQFF.

This clone was observed a few times. The rearrangement joins TRBV4-3 to TRBJ2-1; 11 bases agree with TRBD2. The CDR3 sequence is 20 residues long. V gave up 2 bases and J gave up 6 bases; unmatched junction bases: 18. Germline CDR1 reads LGHNA; CDR2 reads YSLEER. CDR3 loop: CASSQTPGTSGSGGRNEQFF. The CDR3 region has the DNA TGCGCCAGCAGCCAAACCCCGGGAACTAGCGGGAGCGGGGGCCGCAATGAGCAGTTCTTC.

The CDR3 DNA is TGTGCCAGCAGGCCACGAGTACAAGAGACCCAGTACTTC. Residues: CASRPRVQETQYF. J is TRBJ2-5 and V is TRBV28; D is unresolved. V lost 6 bases, J lost 2 bases, and 10 bases lay in between. This CDR3 is built from 13 residues. Germline CDR1 reads MDHEN; CDR2 reads SYDVKM.

The J gene is TRBJ2-5, the V gene TRBV25-1; no reliable D call. The ends were cut back, 1 base at V and 5 bases at J, with 8 bases in the middle. The V gene's germline CDR1 is MGHDK and CDR2 SYGVNS. CDR3 size: 13 residues. This CDR3 is CASSEFMGETQYF. The CDR3 DNA is TGTGCCAGCAGTGAATTTATGGGGGAGACCCAGTACTTC.

The chain couples TRBV28 to TRBJ1-2; D not certain. V gave up 6 bases and J gave up 6 bases, with 5 bases separating them. The CDR3 has 10 residues. Germline CDR1 is MDHEN and CDR2 is SYDVKM. The CDR3 DNA follows: TGTGCCAGCAGCCGAGATGGCTACACCTTC. It encodes CASSRDGYTF.

Written as DNA, the CDR3 is TGTGCCAGCAGCCTGACAGGGACCCACTCTGGAAACACCATATATTTT. Protein: CASSLTGTHSGNTIYF. The genes are TRBV5-6 and TRBJ1-3; 7 positions match TRBD1. J lost 0 bases, V lost 4 bases, and 7 bases had no gene match. Germline assignment: CDR1 SGHDT and CDR2 YYEEEE. The CDR3 totals 16 residues.

Here the CDR3 reads CASSLVSRGAGELFF. In DNA, the CDR3 is TGTGCCAGCAGCTTAGTTAGTAGAGGGGCCGGGGAGCTGTTTTTT. The chain uses TRBV11-2 and TRBJ2-2; D tentatively fits TRBD1 or TRBD2 (5 bases each). V lost 1 base and J lost 6, with 12 bases in between. Germline values: CDR1 SGHAT, CDR2 FQNNGV. This CDR3 spans 15 amino acids.

Details on this clone: This sample includes further DNA sequences coding for the same CDR3. The chain links TRBV28 to TRBJ1-5; the match to TRBD1 covers 8 bases. The CDR3 runs 14 residues. Unmatched junction bases numbered 2, after V lost 3 bases and J lost 4 bases. Per the germline V gene, CDR1 is MDHEN and CDR2 is SYDVKM. DNA for the CDR3: TGTGCCAGCAGTTTCGACAGGGGAAATCAGCCCCAGCATTTT. Its translation: CASSFDRGNQPQHF.

V and J are TRBV4-2 and TRBJ2-7, with 10 bases lining up with TRBD1. Germline V gene lookup returns CDR1 LGHNA and CDR2 YNFKEQ. This CDR3 has 15 amino acids. With 2 bases clipped from V and 4 bases from J, the junction kept 5 bases outside the gene matches. CDR3 protein: CASSQTGTGEYEQYF. The CDR3 DNA reads TGTGCCAGCAGCCAAACCGGGACAGGGGAGTACGAGCAGTACTTC.